Each of the 32 T cell receptor beta chains below was sequenced from the same sample in a study of tumor-infiltrating lymphocytes in primary liver carcinoma (dated by TCRdb to about 2017). TRIzol reagent was used to extract blood RNA from unsorted whole blood, while the DNeasy Blood & Tissue kit provided the germline DNA. Sequencing was carried out with an Illumina HiSeq 2500. Starting from 450 to 500 ng total RNA, TCRbeta-specific cDNA was produced by reverse transcription with a constant-region primer and ProtoScript II reverse transcriptase. The TCRbeta libraries were prepared through three rounds of nested multiplex PCR following a slightly modified ARM-PCR procedure. Multiplex TRBV1-TRBV30 forward primers and a Cbeta reverse primer were used in the first two PCR rounds, each of which was run for 10 to 11 cycles. Using fastp at Q25 and MiXCR, TCRdb reprocessed the public reads and kept productive beta chains. Rows are combined by CDR3 protein, so each entry shows the most common genes and DNA. The sample table contains 200,000 or so distinct CDR3 sequences; only one count was recorded for around 60% of them. 7% to 8.5% of the sample is held by the ten biggest clonotypes.

Sample: peripheral blood. Receptor source: a woman aged 55-69 years with primary liver carcinoma and hepatitis B virus infection.

As to this clonotype: This sequence may be a read error, since a much larger clone differs from it by one base. The rearrangement uses TRBV5-5 and TRBJ1-1; TRBD1 might be the D (5 bases). The CDR3 is 16 residues long. Trimming took off 0 bases at V and 7 bases at J, with 19 bases between the two ends. The V gene's germline CDR1 is SGHKS and CDR2 YYEKEE (reference sequence). CDR3 bases: TGTGCCAGCAGCTTGGTTGCTACCTCCCAGGGTGGTGAAGCTTTCTTT. It encodes CASSLVATSQGGEAFF.

The chain couples TRBV10-3 to TRBJ2-1; 10 nucleotides agree with TRBD1. The CDR3 has 14 amino acids. Trimming cost V 4 bases and J 4 bases; bases outside gene matches: 1. Germline assignment: CDR1 ENHRY and CDR2 SYGVKD. CDR3 sequence: CAISGDRGYNEQFF. CDR3 DNA sequence: TGTGCCATCAGTGGGGACAGGGGATACAATGAGCAGTTCTTC.

This clonotype showed up many times. This chain connects TRBV5-7 to TRBJ2-2; the match to TRBD1 covers 7 bases. TRBV5-7 is an open reading frame whose function is uncertain. CDR3 length equals 16 residues. Trimming at V came to 1 base and at J to 0 bases, leaving 3 bases not matched to a gene. The CDR3: CASSLKGQSNTGELFF. Written as DNA, the CDR3 is TGTGCCAGCAGCTTGAAGGGACAGTCGAACACCGGGGAGCTGTTTTTT.

V is TRBV11-2 and J is TRBJ2-7; a possible D gene is TRBD2 (5 bases). The CDR3 runs to 16 residues. The germline CDR1 and CDR2 sequences are SGHAT and FQNNGV. The V end was cut by 4 bases, the J end by 0 bases, with 16 bases between. The CDR3 region has the DNA TGTGCCAGCAGCTCGTGTGAGGGCCTGAGCTCCTACGAGCAGTACTTC. The encoded protein is CASSSCEGLSSYEQYF.

The V call is TRBV11-1, the J call TRBJ2-1; D call uncertain. The CDR3 consists of 12 residues. Germline-derived CDR1 and CDR2 are SGHAT and FQDESV (reference sequence). The V gene lost 9 bases and the J gene lost 7 bases, with 13 bases spanning the gap. The CDR3 protein is CASSLNRNEQFF. DNA of the CDR3: TGTGCCAGTAGCCTTAACAGAAATGAGCAGTTCTTC.

V and J are TRBV11-3 and TRBJ1-2; the D gene is possibly TRBD1 (5 bases). Germline V gene sequence: CDR1 SGHNT, CDR2 YENEEA. The CDR3 has 13 residues. The V end lost 5 bases, the J end lost 10 bases, and 17 bases lay between the germline ends. CDR3 bases: TGTGCCAGCAGCCCCCCCCGGGGCTTTGACTACACCTTC. Amino acid sequence: CASSPPRGFDYTF.

The rearrangement uses TRBV7-9 and TRBJ1-1; D gene unclear. This CDR3 has 18 residues. Germline lookup yields CDR1 SEHNR and CDR2 FQNEAQ (reference sequence). Trimming removed 4 bases at V and 1 base at J, with 22 bases between. CDR3 loop: CASSCARRRETSNTEAFF. The CDR3 bases are TGTGCCAGCAGCTGCGCGCGGCGAAGGGAAACGTCGAACACTGAAGCTTTCTTT. Based on the CDR3 plus reference TRBV7-9 and TRBJ1-1, the full variable domain is DTGVSQNPRHKITKRGQNVTFRCDPISEHNRLYWYRQTLGQGPEFLTYFQNEAQLEKSRLLSDRFSAERPKGSFSTLEIQRTEQGDSAMYLCASSCARRRETSNTEAFFGQGTRLTVV.

The chain employs TRBV28 and TRBJ2-7; D possibly uses TRBD1 or TRBD2 (5 bases each). The CDR3 sequence is 16 residues long. The V end was cut by 4 bases, the J end by 0 bases, with 16 bases between. CDR1 and CDR2 from the germline V gene are MDHEN and SYDVKM. The CDR3 coding sequence is TGTGCCAGCAGTTCCCCCGGGACCGCGAGCTCCTACGAGCAGTACTTC. This codes for CASSSPGTASSYEQYF.

Notes on this clonotype: A junction boundary mismatches the germline segment, possibly from a read error. V usage is TRBV7-9 and J usage is TRBJ2-7, with TRBD1 matching 7 bases. Germline loops: CDR1 SEHNR, CDR2 FQNEAQ (reference sequence). The CDR3 contains 12 residues. This CDR3 is CACSLPGGEQYF. CDR3 coding DNA: TGTGCCTGCAGCCTCCCAGGGGGCGAGCAGTACTTC.

A few counts support this clonotype. The chain employs TRBV5-1 and TRBJ1-5, with a tentative D call TRBD1 (5 bases). The germline gives CDR1 SGHRS, CDR2 YFSETQ. The CDR3 is 16 residues long. The V and J ends lost 5 bases and 2 bases respectively, with 17 bases between them. The CDR3 nucleotides are TGCGCCAGCAGTTTTGGGCCGGGGGGAGGCAATCAGCCCCAGCATTTT. Translation: CASSFGPGGGNQPQHF.

Worth noting for this clonotype: This may come from a read error, since a much larger clone is one base off. The chain employs TRBV5-4 and TRBJ2-3; 10 bases line up with TRBD1. The length of the CDR3 is 14 residues. The germline gives CDR1 SGHNT, CDR2 YYREEE (reference sequence). CDR3 region: CTSSRQGATDTQYF. The CDR3 DNA reads TGTACCAGCAGCAGACAGGGGGCCACAGATACGCAGTATTTT.

The sample holds many counts of this clonotype. The chain links TRBV12-5 to TRBJ1-1; no definite D call. CDR1 and CDR2 (germline): LGHNT, FRNRAP. There are 11 residues in the CDR3. V was trimmed by 9 bases and J by 1 base, leaving 6 bases between them. The CDR3, as DNA: TGTGCTAGCCTCAAGAACACTGAAGCTTTCTTT. It translates to CASLKNTEAFF.

This clonotype appeared a few times. Here the CDR3 reads CASSSNTPGQQNIQYF. CDR3 nucleotides: TGTGCCAGCAGTTCGAACACTCCGGGACAGCAAAACATTCAGTACTTC. The chain links TRBV6-2 or TRBV6-3 to TRBJ2-4; 7 nucleotides line up with TRBD1. V dropped 4 bases and J dropped 5; count of bases not matched to a gene: 11. Germline lookup yields CDR1 MNHEY and CDR2 SVGEGT. The CDR3 extends over 16 amino acids.

This clonotype has at least ten counts. Just one base apart from a much larger clone, this may be a read error. This sequence joins TRBV11-2 and TRBJ2-5; 8 bases match TRBD2. The CDR3 is 17 residues long. The V and J ends lost 3 bases and 0 bases, in that order; junction bases with no gene match: 9. Germline CDR1 and CDR2: SGHAT and FQNNGV. The CDR3 reads CASSLRGSGVYQETQYF. The CDR3 bases are TGTGCCAGCAGCTTGCGGGGTAGCGGGGTGTACCAAGAGACCCAGTACTTC.

This clonotype was counted a single time. The chain recombines TRBV6-5 with TRBJ2-1; either TRBD1 or TRBD2 may fit D (6 bases each). V was clipped by 4 bases and J by 10 bases, with 32 bases between them. Per the germline V gene, CDR1 is MNHEY and CDR2 is SVGAGI. The CDR3 extends over 19 amino acids. CDR3: CASSSLGGISKKNSGEQFF. Written as DNA, the CDR3 is TGTGCCAGCAGTTCCCTAGGGGGGATCTCTAAAAAAAACTCGGGGGAGCAGTTCTTC.

As concerns this clonotype: The CDR3 does not close with the conserved phenylalanine or tryptophan, likely indicating a read error. This rearrangement joins TRBV11-3 to TRBJ2-1, with 14 bases that match TRBD2. V was pared by 5 bases and J by 8 bases, with 8 bases of the junction left unmatched. This CDR3 comprises 16 residues. Germline V CDR1 and CDR2: SGHNT, YENEEA. The CDR3 is CASSPGTSGSRDEQFL. CDR3 coding DNA: TGTGCCAGCAGCCCTGGGACTAGCGGGAGTAGGGATGAGCAGTTCTTA.

This clonotype was observed a few times. The V call is TRBV5-1, the J call TRBJ2-1, with 16 nucleotides matching TRBD2. The V segment lost 4 bases and the J segment 4 bases; nucleotides outside the gene matches: 20. This CDR3 has 22 residues. Per the germline V gene, CDR1 is SGHRS and CDR2 is YFSETQ. CDR3: CASSVVGTPGLAGGARYNEQFF. The CDR3 DNA is TGCGCCAGCAGCGTTGTGGGGACTCCGGGACTAGCGGGAGGGGCCAGGTACAATGAGCAGTTCTTC. The full variable domain, its missing parts supplied by reference TRBV5-1 and TRBJ2-1, is KAGVTQTPRYLIKTRGQQVTLSCSPISGHRSVSWYQQTPGQGLQFLFEYFSETQRNKGNFPGRFSGRQFSNSRSEMNVSTLELGDSALYLCASSVVGTPGLAGGARYNEQFFGPGTRLTVL.

A word on this clonotype: This may stem from a read error, because a much larger clone lies one nucleotide away. The conserved phenylalanine or tryptophan normally closing the CDR3 is absent here, so this likely arose from a read error. CDR3 in DNA: TGCGCCAGCAGCACCGGGACAGGTTGGGGTGAGCAGTTCCTC. Protein product: CASSTGTGWGEQFL. V is TRBV5-1 and J is TRBJ2-1, with 8 bases matching TRBD1. CDR1 and CDR2 from the germline V gene are SGHRS and YFSETQ. With V trimmed by 4 bases and J by 9 bases, 9 bases remained unmatched. The CDR3 sequence is 14 residues long.

CDR3 loop: CAISKVGEKLFF. For the CDR3, the DNA is TGTGCCATCAGTAAAGTTGGTGAAAAACTGTTTTTT. This sequence joins TRBV10-3 and TRBJ1-4; the D is unclear. V lost 5 bases and J lost 7, with 8 bases in between. The length of the CDR3 is 12 residues. The germline CDR1 and CDR2 sequences are ENHRY and SYGVKD.

Notes on this clonotype: This may be a read error: a much more frequent sequence differs by one nucleotide. The chain combines TRBV6-1 with TRBJ2-3; D uncertain. CDR1 and CDR2 (germline): MNHNS, SASEGT. The CDR3 runs 12 residues. The CDR3 DNA follows: TGTGTCAGCAGTGAAAATGCTGATACGCAGTATTTT. Protein sequence: CVSSENADTQYF.

Comment on this clonotype: This may come from a read error, since a much larger clone is one base off. The chain has TRBV5-4 and TRBJ2-7, with no clear D. This CDR3 has 15 residues. Germline lookup yields CDR1 SGHNT and CDR2 YYREEE (reference sequence). V was clipped by 4 bases and J by 0 bases, with 14 bases between them. The CDR3, as DNA: TGTGCCAGCAGCAACAGCAGGAGCTGCTCCTACGAGCAGTACTTC. This codes for CASSNSRSCSYEQYF.

This sequence joins TRBV11-1 and TRBJ2-4; D could derive from TRBD1 or TRBD2 (6 bases each). Trimming took off 3 bases at V and 3 bases at J, with 18 bases between the two ends. Germline-derived CDR1 and CDR2 are SGHAT and FQDESV (reference sequence). The CDR3 spans 17 residues. CDR3 residues: CASSLVWGAIGKNIQYF. Written as DNA, the CDR3 is TGTGCCAGCAGCTTGGTCTGGGGGGCTATTGGCAAAAACATTCAGTACTTC.

This clonotype was seen more than once but under ten times. At one of its ends the junction is not consistent with the germline gene, which may arise from a read error. The V gene is TRBV12-3 or TRBV12-4, the J gene TRBJ2-1; 8 positions match TRBD2. The CDR3 sequence is 15 residues long. The CDR3 spells CASSVAGPPQNEQFF. Here the CDR3 DNA reads TGTGCCAGCAGTGTAGCGGGGCCCCCCCAAAATGAGCAGTTCTTC.

As to this clonotype: One base away lies a much larger clone, so this may be a sequencing read error. V gene TRBV7-9 combines with J gene TRBJ1-5; D might be TRBD1 (6 bases). Germline CDR1 and CDR2: SEHNR and FQNEAQ (reference sequence). CDR3 length equals 14 residues. DNA for the CDR3: TGTGCCAGCAGCTTAGAAGGGGGGTATCACCCCCAGCATTTT. It codes for CASSLEGGYHPQHF.

The table lists this clonotype with many counts. The chain employs TRBV29-1 and TRBJ2-5; TRBD2 aligns across 10 bases. The CDR3 covers 16 residues. The V gene end was trimmed by 7 bases and the J gene end by 5 bases; junction bases not matched to a gene: 16. Germline assignment: CDR1 SQVTM and CDR2 ANQGSEA. This chain's CDR3 is CSGNSGTSVFLETQYF. The CDR3 region has the DNA TGCAGCGGGAATTCCGGGACTAGCGTTTTTTTGGAGACCCAGTACTTC.

This clonotype was seen at least ten times. The chain uses TRBV5-6 and TRBJ1-1; TRBD1 aligns across 7 bases. The CDR3 covers 14 residues. The V gene end was trimmed by 4 bases and the J gene end by 4 bases; junction bases not matched to a gene: 7. Germline CDR1 is SGHDT and CDR2 is YYEEEE. The DNA of the CDR3 is TGTGCCAGCAGCCCGACAGGGCTTATCACTGAAGCTTTCTTT. It yields the protein CASSPTGLITEAFF. The whole variable domain, remainder taken from reference TRBV5-6 and TRBJ1-1, is DAGVTQSPTHLIKTRGQQVTLRCSPKSGHDTVSWYQQALGQGPQFIFQYYEEEERQRGNFPDRFSGHQFPNYSSELNVNALLLGDSALYLCASSPTGLITEAFFGQGTRLTVV.

The J gene is TRBJ1-1, the V gene TRBV11-2; tentative D call: TRBD1 (6 bases). Germline CDR1 is SGHAT and CDR2 is FQNNGV. This CDR3 is built from 13 residues. With 5 bases removed from V and 10 bases from J, the gap between germline ends came to 17 bases. CDR3 bases: TGTGCCAGCAGCCCGAGGAGGGACACCGGAGCTTTCTTT. This translates into CASSPRRDTGAFF.

Regarding this clonotype: No conserved phenylalanine or tryptophan is present at the end of the CDR3, so a read error is the likely explanation. V is TRBV11-2 and J is TRBJ2-2; D gene ambiguous. The CDR3 runs to 15 residues. Deletions cut 4 bases from V and 5 bases from J, with 14 bases between. Germline V lookup: CDR1 SGHAT, CDR2 FQNNGV. The CDR3 protein is CASSSGHSKTGELFL. For the CDR3, the DNA is TGTGCCAGCAGCTCGGGTCATAGTAAGACCGGGGAGCTGTTTCTT.

The chain uses TRBV5-4 and TRBJ2-2, with D unresolved. Germline loops: CDR1 SGHNT, CDR2 YYREEE (reference sequence). The CDR3 is 15 amino acids. V was trimmed by 2 bases and J by 7 bases, leaving 15 bases between them. The CDR3 sequence is CASSLMSRIHGELFF. The CDR3 DNA follows: TGTGCCAGCAGCTTAATGAGTCGAATTCACGGGGAGCTGTTTTTT.

The table lists this clonotype with a few counts. Compared with germline, one end of the junction differs, possibly owing to a read error. The gene calls are TRBV7-9 and TRBJ2-5, with a weak D call TRBD1 (7 bases). Germline V gene lookup returns CDR1 SEHNR and CDR2 FQNEAQ (reference sequence). The CDR3 totals 17 residues. DNA of the CDR3: TGTGCCAGCAGCTTCGGTCTGATATTGGAGGGGGCAGAGACCCACTACTTC. It codes for CASSFGLILEGAETHYF.

In the case of this clonotype: A much larger clone is a single base away; this may be a read error. The chain employs TRBV12-3 or TRBV12-4 and TRBJ2-1; 9 nucleotides align to TRBD2. The trim removed 6 bases at V and 0 bases at J, leaving 15 bases unmatched. The CDR3 extends over 19 amino acids. Written as DNA, the CDR3 is TGTGCCAGCAGGTACTCCGGGACTAGCTGGCTTAGCTCCTACAATGAGCAGTTCTTC. Residues: CASRYSGTSWLSSYNEQFF.

A remark on this clonotype: Mismatch with germline at one junction end may stem from a read error. The rearrangement joins TRBV6-1 to TRBJ1-1; 12 positions match TRBD1. Germline CDR1 MNHNS, CDR2 SASEGT. The CDR3 has 15 residues. CDR3 in amino acids: CVSSKKGQGATKAFF. The CDR3 region has the DNA TGTGTCAGCAGTAAAAAGGGACAGGGGGCCACTAAAGCTTTCTTT.